The 20 T cell receptor beta chains below all came from one sample that was sequenced in a study of OX40 agonist ivuxolimab in advanced cancers. Some clones are missing from TCRdb's copy, which holds only in-frame ones; the method was immunoSEQ multiplex PCR. The sample carries some 72,000 clones, 92% recorded once. The starting material was CD4+ or CD8+ T cells sorted from blood, obtained in a trial of the OX40 agonist ivuxolimab. The receptor set was obtained from an adult with an advanced solid tumor such as melanoma, head and neck, liver or kidney cancer.

This sequence joins TRBV5-1 and TRBJ1-1; weak D call: TRBD1 (5 bases). V lost 4 bases and J 3 bases, leaving 10 bases between the germline ends. CDR1 SGHRS and CDR2 YFSETQ come from the germline V gene. This CDR3 spans 13 amino acids. In nucleotides, the CDR3 is TGCGCCAGCAGCCAGGGACGGGACACTGAAGCTTTCTTT. This codes for CASSQGRDTEAFF.

The chain recombines TRBV30 with TRBJ2-7; D call uncertain. Trimming cost V 1 base and J 1 base, with 8 bases left between them. The CDR3 runs to 13 residues. The V gene's germline CDR1 is GTSNPN and CDR2 SVGIG (reference sequence). CDR3 amino acids: CAWSGVGSYEQYF. The CDR3 nucleotides are TGTGCCTGGAGTGGGGTAGGGTCCTACGAGCAGTACTTC.

This chain uses TRBV6-1 with TRBJ2-5; D may be TRBD2 (6 bases). V was cut by 4 bases and J by 5 bases, with 17 bases left in between. The CDR3 totals 15 residues. Germline V gene data show CDR1 as MNHNS and CDR2 as SASEGT. CDR3 in amino acids: CASSGGVGGPETQYF. The CDR3 DNA sequence: TGTGCCAGCAGTGGAGGGGTCGGGGGTCCGGAGACCCAGTACTTC.

CDR3: CASSQEAASYEQYF. Here the CDR3 DNA reads TGCGCCAGCAGCCAGGAAGCGGCGTCCTACGAGCAGTACTTC. The V gene is TRBV4-3, the J gene TRBJ2-7; perhaps TRBD2 as D (5 bases). V gave up 3 bases and J gave up 1 base, with 10 bases separating them. The CDR3 extends over 14 amino acids. Germline CDR1 LGHNA, CDR2 YSLEER.

In this sample, this clone turned up a few times. CDR3 amino acids: CASSLGSREQPQHF. The CDR3 DNA sequence: TGCGCCAGCAGCTTGGGGTCGAGGGAACAGCCCCAGCATTTT. The J gene is TRBJ1-5, the V gene TRBV5-1; D unclear. Per the germline V gene, CDR1 is SGHRS and CDR2 is YFSETQ. The CDR3 consists of 14 residues. V lost 0 bases to trimming and J lost 7 bases, with 11 bases between them.

V gene TRBV30 combines with J gene TRBJ1-4; D call uncertain. Per germline, CDR1 GTSNPN and CDR2 SVGIG (reference sequence). The CDR3 runs 11 residues. Trimming removed 0 bases at V and 8 bases at J, with 4 bases between. In nucleotides, the CDR3 is TGTGCCTGGAGTGTAACGGAAAAACTGTTTTTT. It yields the protein CAWSVTEKLFF.

The chain recombines TRBV6-5 with TRBJ2-5; 9 nucleotides line up with TRBD1. There are 14 residues in the CDR3. Germline CDR1 MNHEY, CDR2 SVGAGI. V lost 5 bases, J lost 4 bases, and 5 bases stayed unmatched. In DNA form, the CDR3 reads TGTGCCAGCAGTCTGACAGGGGGAAGAGAGACCCAGTACTTC. Translated, it gives CASSLTGGRETQYF.

This chain joins TRBV2 and TRBJ2-5; 8 nucleotides match TRBD2. The V gene end was trimmed by 6 bases and the J gene end by 5 bases; junction bases not matched to a gene: 11. From germline, CDR1 is SNHLY and CDR2 FYNNEI. The length of the CDR3 is 15 residues. CDR3 bases: TGTGCCAGCAGCCGTCCCGGGACTAGACGGGAGACCCAGTACTTC. The encoded protein is CASSRPGTRRETQYF.

This sequence joins TRBV2 and TRBJ2-1; D remains unclear. Germline CDR1 is SNHLY and CDR2 is FYNNEI. Trimming removed 5 bases at V and 4 bases at J, with 15 bases between. This CDR3 spans 15 amino acids. The CDR3 bases are TGTGCCAGCAGTCCTACTTCTCCAGCATACAATGAGCAGTTCTTC. Translation: CASSPTSPAYNEQFF.

The chain joins TRBV6-6 to TRBJ2-7; 7 nucleotides line up with TRBD1. CDR1 and CDR2 (germline): MNHNY, SVGAGI (reference sequence). This CDR3 is 13 amino acids long. V lost 6 bases and J lost 7; bases outside the gene matches: 9. The CDR3 coding sequence is TGTGCCAGCAGCCCCCGGACAGGTAGGGAGCAGTACTTC. Translated, it gives CASSPRTGREQYF.

The chain has TRBV15 and TRBJ1-2; D is ambiguous. Looked up from germline, CDR1 is LNHNV and CDR2 is YYDKDF (reference sequence). V was trimmed by 0 bases and J by 6 bases, leaving 14 bases between them. CDR3 length: 15 residues. The CDR3 here is CATSRDQKGGHGYTF. The CDR3 DNA sequence: TGTGCCACCAGCAGAGATCAGAAGGGAGGGCATGGCTACACCTTC.

The V call is TRBV19, the J call TRBJ1-1; possibly TRBD1 for D (6 bases). The CDR3 loop spans 15 amino acids. Germline CDR1 LNHDA, CDR2 SQIVND (reference sequence). Between the trimmed V and J ends, which lost 7 bases and 0 bases, there was a span of 15 bases. The CDR3 is CASTPGGGVNTEAFF. The CDR3 DNA is TGTGCCAGTACCCCCGGGGGCGGCGTGAACACTGAAGCTTTCTTT.

The V call is TRBV4-2, the J call TRBJ2-5; D is ambiguous. The V gene lost 0 bases and the J gene lost 5 bases, with 13 bases spanning the gap. Germline CDR1 and CDR2: LGHNA and YNFKEQ. The CDR3 has 15 amino acids. The CDR3 sequence is CASSQDDRGIETQYF. CDR3 bases: TGTGCCAGCAGCCAAGATGACCGTGGAATTGAGACCCAGTACTTC.

Note on this clone: The identical CDR3 is also encoded by other nucleotide sequences in the sample. V is TRBV6-5 and J is TRBJ1-4; TRBD1 aligns across 8 bases. CDR3 length equals 13 residues. The trim removed 6 bases at V and 8 bases at J, leaving 5 bases unmatched. CDR1 is MNHEY, CDR2 SVGAGI, per germline. The CDR3 loop is CASSYDRGEKLFF. CDR3 sequence (DNA): TGTGCCAGCAGCTACGACAGGGGCGAAAAACTGTTTTTT.

The gene calls are TRBV18 and TRBJ1-3; D is unclear. Trimming shortened V by 1 base and J by 2 bases, and 9 bases separated the two germline ends. This CDR3 spans 15 amino acids. CDR1 KGHSH and CDR2 LQKENI come from the germline V gene. The CDR3 reads CASSPQVGTGNTIYF. CDR3 bases: TGTGCCAGCTCACCACAAGTAGGGACTGGAAACACCATATATTTT.

In DNA form, the CDR3 reads TGCGCCAGCAGCTTGGGCGGACCCAGCACAGATACGCAGTATTTT. This codes for CASSLGGPSTDTQYF. The chain carries TRBV5-1 and TRBJ2-3, with D unresolved. The V end lost 0 bases, the J end lost 0 bases, and 8 bases lay between the germline ends. Germline CDR1 SGHRS, CDR2 YFSETQ. This CDR3 comprises 15 residues. The variable domain in full, with the rest retrieved from reference TRBV5-1 and TRBJ2-3, is KAGVTQTPRYLIKTRGQQVTLSCSPISGHRSVSWYQQTPGQGLQFLFEYFSETQRNKGNFPGRFSGRQFSNSRSEMNVSTLELGDSALYLCASSLGGPSTDTQYFGPGTRLTVL.

The rearrangement uses TRBV10-3 and TRBJ2-1; perhaps TRBD2 as D (6 bases). The CDR3 spans 14 residues. CDR1 is ENHRY, CDR2 SYGVKD, per germline. Trimming shortened V by 8 bases and J by 4 bases, and 15 bases separated the two germline ends. The CDR3 nucleotides read TGTGCCATCGGGTCGCGGGGCCTTTACAATGAGCAGTTCTTC. Translated, it gives CAIGSRGLYNEQFF.

This chain links TRBV5-1 with TRBJ1-6; D perhaps matches TRBD1 (5 bases). Per the germline V gene, CDR1 is SGHRS and CDR2 is YFSETQ. V dropped 6 bases and J dropped 0 bases, with 10 bases sitting between them. The CDR3 has 15 residues. The CDR3 region has the DNA TGCGCCAGCACCCCTGACAGCTCCTATAATTCACCCCTCCACTTT. Amino acids: CASTPDSSYNSPLHF. Drawing the rest from reference TRBV5-1 and TRBJ1-6, the complete variable domain is KAGVTQTPRYLIKTRGQQVTLSCSPISGHRSVSWYQQTPGQGLQFLFEYFSETQRNKGNFPGRFSGRQFSNSRSEMNVSTLELGDSALYLCASTPDSSYNSPLHFGNGTRLTVT.

The rearrangement uses TRBV7-9 and TRBJ2-3; 8 nucleotides line up with TRBD2. This CDR3 has 18 residues. Trimming at V came to 1 base and at J to 3 bases, leaving 12 bases not matched to a gene. CDR1 and CDR2 from the germline V gene are SEHNR and FQNEAQ (reference sequence). The CDR3 DNA is TGTGCCAGCAGCTTAGATAAGGAGGCTCCGGGGGGGACAGATACGCAGTATTTT. Its protein is CASSLDKEAPGGTDTQYF.

V gene TRBV7-9 combines with J gene TRBJ1-1; TRBD1 is a possible D gene (5 bases). V was cut by 2 bases and J by 5 bases, with 15 bases left in between. Germline V gene sequence: CDR1 SEHNR, CDR2 FQNEAQ (reference sequence). The CDR3 covers 15 residues. The CDR3 nucleotides read TGTGCCAGCAGCTTATATGGGACGGGAGATACTGAAGCTTTCTTT. This encodes CASSLYGTGDTEAFF. Full variable domain (missing parts from reference TRBV7-9 and TRBJ1-1): DTGVSQNPRHKITKRGQNVTFRCDPISEHNRLYWYRQTLGQGPEFLTYFQNEAQLEKSRLLSDRFSAERPKGSFSTLEIQRTEQGDSAMYLCASSLYGTGDTEAFFGQGTRLTVV.